The 6 T cell receptor beta chains in this list originate from one sample, sequenced in a study of human T cells and chemical hapten exposure. Time point reported: patch test 3, about 24 weeks after DPC sensitization. Treatment noted: therapeutic diphenylcyclopropenone sensitization with weekly scalp DPC. TCRdb used MiXCR to reprocess the RACE reads, holding one entry per CDR3 protein. The profile covers 95,000 to 150,000 distinct CDR3 sequences, with about 11% appearing a single time and over 2% taken by the ten largest. Sequences were derived from whole blood, sampled in connection with sensitization to the hapten diphenylcyclopropenone (DPC). Source of these receptors: a woman between 45 and 65 years old with alopecia areata. Some clones in this sample may be carry-over from other donors' samples.

The chain combines TRBV11-2 with TRBJ2-3, with 9 bases lining up with TRBD2. After removal of 3 bases from V and 4 bases from J, the junction contained 2 bases not matched to a gene. Germline values: CDR1 SGHAT, CDR2 FQNNGV. The CDR3 has 14 amino acids. CDR3 sequence reads: CASSFSGSADTQYF. The DNA of the CDR3 is TGTGCCAGCAGCTTTAGCGGGAGTGCAGATACGCAGTATTTT.

This clonotype came up many times. CDR3 sequence reads: CASSLVADTQYF. For the CDR3, the DNA is TGTGCCAGCAGCTTAGTAGCGGATACGCAGTATTTT. This chain links TRBV11-2 with TRBJ2-3, with D maybe TRBD2 (5 bases). CDR3 length equals 12 residues. The germline V gene encodes CDR1 SGHAT and CDR2 FQNNGV. Trimming cost V 1 base and J 6 bases, with 5 bases left between them. The complete variable domain, with remaining parts taken from reference TRBV11-2 and TRBJ2-3, reads EAGVAQSPRYKIIEKRQSVAFWCNPISGHATLYWYQQILGQGPKLLIQFQNNGVVDDSQLPKDRFSAERLKGVDSTLKIQPAKLEDSAVYLCASSLVADTQYFGPGTRLTVL.

The CDR3 DNA is TGCAGCGTACCCTTAGCCATACAAGAGACCCAGTACTTC. It codes for CSVPLAIQETQYF. The V call is TRBV29-1, the J call TRBJ2-5; no firm D call. Looked up from germline, CDR1 is SQVTM and CDR2 is ANQGSEA. V was trimmed by 6 bases and J by 2 bases, leaving 13 bases between them. The CDR3 runs to 13 residues.

Ten or more counts support this clonotype. V is TRBV20-1 and J is TRBJ2-7; no clear D. Germline V gives CDR1 DFQATT, CDR2 SNEGSKA (reference sequence). V was shortened by 3 bases and J by 6 bases, with 9 bases between the two germline ends. The CDR3 totals 11 residues. CDR3 nucleotides: TGCAGTGCTAGGGTTGGGCTCGAGCAGTACTTC. This encodes CSARVGLEQYF.

This chain connects TRBV12-3 or TRBV12-4 to TRBJ2-1; no clear D. V was trimmed by 4 bases and J by 7 bases, leaving 11 bases between them. This CDR3 spans 13 amino acids. CDR3 amino acids: CASSSAAINEQFF. In nucleotides, the CDR3 is TGTGCCAGCAGTTCCGCCGCTATTAATGAGCAGTTCTTC.

This clonotype was recorded many times. The V and J genes are TRBV7-2 and TRBJ2-3; possible D gene TRBD2, 6 bases. Trimming took 1 base from V and 8 from J, leaving 16 bases between them. The CDR3 runs to 15 residues. In germline, CDR1 is SGHTA, CDR2 FQGNSA. The CDR3 nucleotides are TGTGCCAGCAGCTTAGAGGGCGGGGTAATACGTACGCAGTATTTT. This codes for CASSLEGGVIRTQYF. Looking up the rest from reference TRBV7-2 and TRBJ2-3 gives the full variable domain: GAGVSQSPSNKVTEKGKDVELRCDPISGHTALYWYRQSLGQGLEFLIYFQGNSAPDKSGLPSDRFSAERTGGSVSTLTIQRTQQEDSAVYLCASSLEGGVIRTQYFGPGTRLTVL.